The 10 T cell receptor beta chains reported below all come from one sample, sequenced in a study of OX40 agonist ivuxolimab in advanced cancers. The protocol used for the library was the immunoSEQ multiplex PCR assay. Not all clones reach the TCRdb copy of this immuneACCESS table, which keeps in-frame sequences only. Checked studies attribute under half of the gap to unresolved V genes and leave the rest unexplained. The sample contains approximately 11,000 clones, around nine tenths of them found a single time. The leading ten clones occupy around 29% of the sample. Material: CD4+ or CD8+ T cells sorted from blood, obtained in a trial of the OX40 agonist ivuxolimab. The source is an adult with an advanced solid tumor such as melanoma, head and neck, liver or kidney cancer.

The J gene is TRBJ2-5, the V gene TRBV2, with 7 bases aligning to TRBD2. From germline, CDR1 is SNHLY and CDR2 FYNNEI. J was trimmed by 3 bases and V by 4 bases; bases with no gene match: 5. This CDR3 spans 14 amino acids. CDR3 protein: CASSVGTNKETQYF. CDR3 coding DNA: TGTGCCAGCAGTGTCGGGACTAACAAAGAGACCCAGTACTTC.

This sequence joins TRBV11-3 and TRBJ2-2; 9 bases are a match to TRBD1. V lost 5 bases, J lost 1 base, and 14 bases stayed unmatched. Per germline, CDR1 SGHNT and CDR2 YENEEA. The CDR3 has 19 amino acids. CDR3 in amino acids: CASSPRPGTGLENTGELFF. Here the CDR3 DNA reads TGTGCCAGCAGCCCACGTCCCGGGACAGGGCTAGAGAACACCGGGGAGCTGTTTTTT.

The chain joins TRBV19 to TRBJ2-1; TRBD2 aligns across 7 bases. Looked up from germline, CDR1 is LNHDA and CDR2 is SQIVND (reference sequence). The CDR3 runs 17 residues. With V trimmed by 2 bases and J by 5 bases, 12 bases remained unmatched. CDR3 in amino acids: CASSIPPGGISHNEQFF. Here the CDR3 DNA reads TGTGCCAGTAGTATACCCCCGGGGGGTATTAGCCACAATGAGCAGTTCTTC.

The rearrangement uses TRBV19 and TRBJ1-5; TRBD1 agrees at 8 bases. The germline gives CDR1 LNHDA, CDR2 SQIVND (reference sequence). This CDR3 comprises 16 residues. V gave up 4 bases and J gave up 6 bases; unmatched junction bases: 11. CDR3 amino acids: CASSKSATGAAQPQHF. The CDR3 coding sequence is TGTGCCAGTAGTAAATCCGCGACAGGGGCCGCTCAGCCCCAGCATTTT.

The CDR3 coding sequence is TGTGCCAGCGGGGGCCAGGACCGCCCGGGGCAGTACTTC. It is translated as CASGGQDRPGQYF. The rearrangement links TRBV7-9 to TRBJ2-7; the D gene is possibly TRBD1 (6 bases). Trimming left V 8 bases short and J 9 bases short, with 20 bases between. Germline V gives CDR1 SEHNR, CDR2 FQNEAQ (reference sequence). This CDR3 contains 13 residues.

This clone was detected once. This chain connects TRBV19 to TRBJ2-1, with 8 bases that match TRBD2. The CDR3 totals 17 residues. In germline, CDR1 is LNHDA, CDR2 SQIVND (reference sequence). Trimming took 9 bases from V and 2 from J; bases not matched to a gene: 15. CDR3 residues: CARPRDPPAGAYNEQFF. CDR3 bases: TGTGCCAGACCGCGGGACCCTCCAGCGGGAGCCTACAATGAGCAGTTCTTC.

The CDR3 here is CASSLGPATAYEQYF. The DNA for the CDR3 is TGTGCCAGCAGCTTGGGCCCAGCGACCGCCTACGAGCAGTACTTC. The chain recombines TRBV5-6 with TRBJ2-7; D is unclear. V shed 0 bases and J shed 2 bases, with 12 bases lying between them. The germline gives CDR1 SGHDT, CDR2 YYEEEE. The CDR3 is 15 residues long.

The V gene is TRBV11-3, the J gene TRBJ2-3; a possible D gene is TRBD2 (5 bases). The CDR3 loop spans 17 amino acids. Trimming pared 0 bases from V and 3 bases from J, leaving 16 bases between. Germline V lookup: CDR1 SGHNT, CDR2 YENEEA. The CDR3 sequence: CASSLDTAGLGTDTQYF. The CDR3 region has the DNA TGTGCCAGCAGCTTAGATACGGCGGGCCTGGGGACAGATACGCAGTATTTT. Complete variable domain (other parts from reference TRBV11-3 and TRBJ2-3): EAGVVQSPRYKIIEKKQPVAFWCNPISGHNTLYWYLQNLGQGPELLIRYENEEAVDDSQLPKDRFSAERLKGVDSTLKIQPAELGDSAVYLCASSLDTAGLGTDTQYFGPGTRLTVL.

This chain links TRBV5-6 with TRBJ2-7, with TRBD1 as a possible D gene (5 bases). Looked up from germline, CDR1 is SGHDT and CDR2 is YYEEEE. Between the trimmed V and J ends, which lost 0 bases and 5 bases, there was a span of 12 bases. CDR3 length: 14 residues. DNA for the CDR3: TGTGCCAGCAGCTTGGTTCAGGGAAACAACGAGCAGTACTTC. Protein sequence: CASSLVQGNNEQYF.

V gene TRBV7-6 combines with J gene TRBJ2-7; TRBD2 is a possible D gene (5 bases). The CDR3 contains 12 residues. Trimming pared 3 bases from V and 4 bases from J, leaving 7 bases between. The germline gives CDR1 SGHVS, CDR2 FNYEAQ. CDR3: CASSFSAYEQYF. The CDR3 DNA reads as TGTGCCAGCAGCTTTAGCGCTTACGAGCAGTACTTC.